This TCR beta chain was recorded in a study of OX40 agonist ivuxolimab in advanced cancers. The wider study: Hepatocellular carcinoma, melanoma, renal cell or head and neck cancer was diagnosed in the dose-escalation patients. Patients were 82.7% male with ages roughly 20 to 85, mean roughly 55.

Overall study findings and caveats: The investigators did not determine what antigen specificity the expanded peripheral T cells had.

Clones were sequenced by immunoSEQ multiplex PCR, and TCRdb holds only the in-frame ones, with some missing. The table lists around 92,000 clones, around 84% of them singletons. Turning to this clone: Its antigen is undetermined.

The clonotype was recovered from an adult with an advanced solid tumor such as melanoma, head and neck, liver or kidney cancer. The specimen comprised CD4+ or CD8+ T cells sorted from blood, sampled in a trial of the OX40 agonist ivuxolimab.

The CDR3 sequence: CASSKRNEQFF. The CDR3 DNA is TGTGCCAGCAGCAAGAGGAATGAGCAGTTCTTC. The genes are TRBV7-2 and TRBJ2-1, with D unclear. In germline, CDR1 is SGHTA, CDR2 FQGNSA. This CDR3 has 11 residues. Trimming removed 5 bases from V and 7 bases from J, with 6 bases in between.